The 19 T cell receptor beta chains reported below all come from one sample, sequenced in a study of cytomegalovirus exposure and HLA in healthy donors. Vbeta (60) and Jbeta (13) primers were used in the PCR. This table comes from immunoSEQ multiplex PCR, and its TCRdb copy is limited to in-frame clones, with some not included. Found here are about 82,000 clones, around 68% of them singletons; the top ten hold about a fifth. Sequenced material: PBMCs. The source is a man aged 25-45 years in good health and CMV-seropositive.

This clone has more than one count but fewer than ten. The CDR3 nucleotides read TGTGCCAGCAGTTCCGGGGCTGGCCAGGGGGCGTACTATGGCTACACCTTC. Translated: CASSSGAGQGAYYGYTF. The rearrangement joins TRBV28 to TRBJ1-2; 8 bases match TRBD1. The germline CDR1 and CDR2 sequences are MDHEN and SYDVKM. Trimming cost V 4 bases and J 3 bases; bases outside gene matches: 13. The CDR3 contains 17 residues.

This clone is termed medium-sized. This chain connects TRBV5-6 to TRBJ2-7, with a tentative D call TRBD2 (6 bases). From germline, CDR1 is SGHDT and CDR2 YYEEEE. This CDR3 comprises 15 residues. The V and J ends lost 5 bases and 4 bases respectively, with 19 bases between them. The CDR3 is CASSNDLHGGYEQYF. The CDR3, as DNA: TGTGCCAGCAGTAACGATCTGCACGGGGGTTACGAGCAGTACTTC.

The rearrangement uses TRBV29-1 and TRBJ2-6; D remains ambiguous. V shed 2 bases and J shed 0 bases, with 11 bases lying between them. Germline V gene lookup returns CDR1 SQVTM and CDR2 ANQGSEA. CDR3 length: 16 amino acids. The chain's CDR3 is CSVEPVISSGANVLTF. The DNA for the CDR3 is TGCAGCGTTGAACCGGTTATTAGCTCTGGGGCCAACGTCCTGACTTTC.

The chain couples TRBV4-2 to TRBJ1-4, with a possible D match to TRBD1 (5 bases). Trimming removed 2 bases from V and 7 bases from J, with 23 bases in between. Germline V CDR1 and CDR2: LGHNA, YNFKEQ. There are 18 residues in the CDR3. This chain's CDR3 is CASSQRGGTVDHSEKLFF. In DNA form, the CDR3 reads TGTGCCAGCAGCCAACGAGGAGGGACGGTCGATCATAGTGAAAAACTGTTTTTT.

This chain links TRBV5-6 with TRBJ2-7, with 7 positions matching TRBD2. V shed 4 bases and J 2 bases; nucleotides not matched to a gene: 6. The CDR3 covers 14 residues. From germline, CDR1 is SGHDT and CDR2 YYEEEE. CDR3 loop: CASSHFGTTYEQYF. The CDR3 DNA follows: TGTGCCAGCAGCCATTTCGGGACTACCTACGAGCAGTACTTC.

The gene calls are TRBV19 and TRBJ2-3; 13 positions match TRBD2. Germline assignment: CDR1 LNHDA and CDR2 SQIVND (reference sequence). The CDR3 has 15 residues. The ends lost 5 bases at V and 6 bases at J; junction bases unmatched: 5. The chain's CDR3 is CASSQGLAGRDTQYF. CDR3 nucleotides: TGTGCCAGTAGTCAGGGACTAGCGGGAAGGGATACGCAGTATTTT.

The chain links TRBV4-1 to TRBJ2-1, with D unresolved. CDR3 size: 13 residues. V was clipped by 2 bases and J by 5 bases, with 7 bases between them. The V gene's germline CDR1 is MGHRA and CDR2 YSYEKL. The CDR3 nucleotides are TGCGCCAGCAGCCAATGGGCCGACAATGAGCAGTTCTTC. As protein: CASSQWADNEQFF.

The chain uses TRBV19 and TRBJ1-1, with a weak D call TRBD1 (5 bases). The CDR3 totals 15 residues. Germline V lookup: CDR1 LNHDA, CDR2 SQIVND (reference sequence). Trimming shortened V by 7 bases and J by 1 base, and 16 bases separated the two germline ends. The chain's CDR3 is CASIRREGKNTEAFF. CDR3 nucleotide sequence: TGTGCCAGTATTCGGCGGGAGGGGAAGAACACTGAAGCTTTCTTT.

This rearrangement joins TRBV7-2 to TRBJ1-5; no reliable D call. Germline values: CDR1 SGHTA, CDR2 FQGNSA. The CDR3 covers 14 residues. V was pared by 1 base and J by 5 bases, with 9 bases between. CDR3 DNA: TGTGCCAGCAGCTTAGGATTGGCAGATCAGCCCCAGCATTTT. Its translation: CASSLGLADQPQHF.

The chain carries TRBV11-3 and TRBJ2-3; 13 nucleotides line up with TRBD2. The CDR3 runs to 16 residues. Germline V lookup: CDR1 SGHNT, CDR2 YENEEA. After removal of 6 bases from V and 1 base from J, the junction contained 4 bases not matched to a gene. The CDR3 reads CASSRTSGSGTDTQYF. The CDR3 DNA is TGTGCCAGCAGTCGGACTAGCGGGAGTGGCACAGATACGCAGTATTTT.

The V gene is TRBV7-6, the J gene TRBJ2-1, with 14 bases aligning to TRBD2. The length of the CDR3 is 15 residues. From germline, CDR1 is SGHVS and CDR2 FNYEAQ. J gave up 6 bases and V 5 bases, and 3 bases lay outside the gene matches. The CDR3 DNA sequence: TGTGCCAGCAGCCACGGGACTAGCGGGAGCAATGAGCAGTTCTTC. This gives the protein CASSHGTSGSNEQFF.

The chain joins TRBV5-1 to TRBJ2-1, with D perhaps TRBD2 (6 bases). This CDR3 comprises 13 residues. Germline CDR1 is SGHRS and CDR2 is YFSETQ. The V end was cut by 1 base, the J end by 8 bases, with 10 bases between. The CDR3 region has the DNA TGCGCCAGCAGCTTGCGGGCTAGCGATGAGCAGTTCTTC. It specifies CASSLRASDEQFF.

Only a few counts were recorded for this clone. The rearrangement joins TRBV5-1 to TRBJ1-1; 9 bases are a match to TRBD1. Trimming removed 3 bases from V and 8 bases from J; junction bases left unmatched: 2. This CDR3 comprises 12 residues. Germline V lookup: CDR1 SGHRS, CDR2 YFSETQ. The DNA for the CDR3 is TGCGCCAGCAGCTCACAGGGGGCGGAAGCTTTCTTT. Its protein product is CASSSQGAEAFF.

The chain uses TRBV6-4 and TRBJ2-1, with a possible D match to TRBD2 (5 bases). The CDR3 covers 15 residues. V gave up 4 bases and J gave up 4 bases, with 14 bases separating them. Germline-derived CDR1 and CDR2 are MRHNA and SNTAGT. CDR3 amino acids: CASSAEGLGYNEQFF. The CDR3 DNA sequence: TGTGCCAGCAGTGCCGAGGGATTAGGGTACAATGAGCAGTTCTTC.

This clone has only a few counts. J is TRBJ2-7 and V is TRBV7-9, with D possibly matching TRBD1 (7 bases). V dropped 3 bases and J dropped 6 bases, with 24 bases sitting between them. The CDR3 covers 17 residues. CDR1 and CDR2 from the germline V gene are SEHNR and FQNEAQ (reference sequence). Here the CDR3 reads CASSLSGQTPSGVEQYF. Here the CDR3 DNA reads TGTGCCAGCAGCTTGTCGGGACAGACCCCCTCGGGGGTCGAGCAGTACTTC. Full variable domain (rest looked up from reference TRBV7-9 and TRBJ2-7): DTGVSQNPRHKITKRGQNVTFRCDPISEHNRLYWYRQTLGQGPEFLTYFQNEAQLEKSRLLSDRFSAERPKGSFSTLEIQRTEQGDSAMYLCASSLSGQTPSGVEQYFGPGTRLTVT.

This chain uses TRBV7-6 with TRBJ2-3, with 7 bases matching TRBD1. The CDR3 extends over 15 amino acids. Germline V gene data show CDR1 as SGHVS and CDR2 as FNYEAQ. V was clipped by 4 bases and J by 4 bases; unmatched bases: 8. The CDR3 DNA reads TGTGCCAGCAGCTCCGGAACACAGGGGCCAGATACGCAGTATTTT. Its protein is CASSSGTQGPDTQYF.

The table lists this clone with a few counts. The V call is TRBV7-9, the J call TRBJ1-1; no firm D call. Germline CDR1 is SEHNR and CDR2 is FQNEAQ (reference sequence). Trimming cost V 3 bases and J 4 bases, with 12 bases left between them. The CDR3 covers 14 residues. CDR3: CASSLREGSTEAFF. The CDR3 DNA follows: TGTGCCAGCAGCTTGAGGGAAGGGAGCACTGAAGCTTTCTTT.

The gene calls are TRBV27 and TRBJ2-1; 8 nucleotides line up with TRBD1. Trimming took 6 bases from V and 0 from J; bases not matched to a gene: 10. The CDR3 contains 17 residues. Per the germline V gene, CDR1 is MNHEY and CDR2 is SMNVEV (reference sequence). The CDR3 region is CASSTSDREDSYNEQFF. The CDR3 DNA sequence: TGTGCCAGCAGCACGTCGGACAGGGAGGACTCCTACAATGAGCAGTTCTTC.

The chain combines TRBV27 with TRBJ1-2; no clear D gene. Germline V gene sequence: CDR1 MNHEY, CDR2 SMNVEV (reference sequence). The CDR3 has 12 amino acids. Trimming removed 6 bases at V and 3 bases at J, with 8 bases between. The CDR3 DNA follows: TGTGCCAGCAGGAGGGAAGACTATGGCTACACCTTC. Residues: CASRREDYGYTF.